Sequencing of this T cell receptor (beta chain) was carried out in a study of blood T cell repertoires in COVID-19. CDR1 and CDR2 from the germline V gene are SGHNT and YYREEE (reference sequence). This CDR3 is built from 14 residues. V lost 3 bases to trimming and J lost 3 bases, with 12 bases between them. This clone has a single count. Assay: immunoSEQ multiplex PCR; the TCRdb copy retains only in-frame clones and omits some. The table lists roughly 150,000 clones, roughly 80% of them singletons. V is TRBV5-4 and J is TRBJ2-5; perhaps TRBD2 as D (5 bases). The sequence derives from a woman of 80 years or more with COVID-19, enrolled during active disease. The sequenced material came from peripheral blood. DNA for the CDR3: TGTGCCAGCAGCTCCCCACGGGGTGAAGAGACCCAGTACTTC. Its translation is CASSSPRGEETQYF.